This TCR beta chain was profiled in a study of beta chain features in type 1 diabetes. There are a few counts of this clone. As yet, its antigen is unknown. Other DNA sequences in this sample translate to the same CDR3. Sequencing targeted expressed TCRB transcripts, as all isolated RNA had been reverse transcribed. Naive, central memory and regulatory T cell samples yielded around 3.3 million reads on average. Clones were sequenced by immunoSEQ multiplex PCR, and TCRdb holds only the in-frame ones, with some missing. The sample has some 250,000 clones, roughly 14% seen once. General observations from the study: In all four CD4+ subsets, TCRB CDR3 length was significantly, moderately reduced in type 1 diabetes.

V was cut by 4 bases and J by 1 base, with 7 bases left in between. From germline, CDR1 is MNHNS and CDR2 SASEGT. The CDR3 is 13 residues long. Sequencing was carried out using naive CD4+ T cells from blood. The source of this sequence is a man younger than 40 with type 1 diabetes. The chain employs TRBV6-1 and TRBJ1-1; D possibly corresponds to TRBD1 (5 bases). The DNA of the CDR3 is TGTGCCAGCAGTGCCACAGGGAACACTGAAGCTTTCTTT. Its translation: CASSATGNTEAFF.